This T cell receptor beta chain was profiled in a study of post-analysis software for immune sequencing data. General study findings and limits: Comparison of patients with controls showed five TRBV segments more frequent in patients, TRBV5-6, TRBV5-1 and TRBV20-1 among them. Comparison with controls showed significantly lower normalized Chao1 diversity in multiple sclerosis patients.

The library was made from cDNA and included unique molecular identifiers. A single record per CDR3 protein comes from TCRdb applying MiXCR to the PCR reads. The sample holds about 760,000 distinct CDR3 sequences, 30% seen once. This clonotype has only a few counts. The antigen is unknown. The CDR3 is 15 residues long. Unmatched junction bases numbered 6, after V lost 6 bases and J lost 4 bases. Germline assignment: CDR1 SQVTM and CDR2 ANQGSEA. This chain uses TRBV29-1 with TRBJ2-1; 13 bases are a match to TRBD2. The clonotype was recovered from a girl between 5 and 17 years old with multiple sclerosis. Sequencing used blood. The CDR3 coding sequence is TGCAGCGTGCCACCGGGACTAGCGGGGTACAATGAGCAGTTCTTC. Translated, it gives CSVPPGLAGYNEQFF.